This entry lists 26 T cell receptor beta chains sequenced from one sample in a study of early T cells in non-severe SARS-CoV-2 infection. TCRdb called the 5' RACE reads again in MiXCR, with one record for every CDR3 protein. Of fewer than 95,000 distinct CDR3 sequences detected, approximately 16% appear once; the ten largest clones hold about 5%. Source: whole blood, taken at baseline. The receptor set was obtained from an adult who was a healthcare worker with PCR-confirmed SARS-CoV-2 infection or an uninfected control (not recorded which).

This clonotype was detected many times. The chain uses TRBV6-6 and TRBJ1-2; unclear D gene. The germline gives CDR1 MNHNY, CDR2 SVGAGI (reference sequence). There are 13 residues in the CDR3. Deletions cut 6 bases from V and 1 base from J, with 9 bases between. CDR3 loop: CASSPGVNYGYTF. The CDR3 coding sequence is TGTGCCAGCAGCCCCGGGGTTAACTATGGCTACACCTTC.

The V gene is TRBV2, the J gene TRBJ2-1; a possible D gene is TRBD2 (5 bases). Germline CDR1 SNHLY, CDR2 FYNNEI. The CDR3 contains 14 residues. V was shortened by 6 bases and J by 3 bases, with 12 bases between the two germline ends. The CDR3 loop is CASSLSVGYNEQFF. Written as DNA, the CDR3 is TGTGCCAGCAGCCTTAGCGTGGGCTACAATGAGCAGTTCTTC.

The V gene is TRBV29-1, the J gene TRBJ2-5; tentatively, D is TRBD2 (5 bases). V was shortened by 0 bases and J by 5 bases, with 13 bases between the two germline ends. This CDR3 comprises 14 residues. Germline loops: CDR1 SQVTM, CDR2 ANQGSEA. CDR3 loop: CSVEEFVEVETQYF. Here the CDR3 DNA reads TGCAGCGTTGAAGAGTTCGTGGAGGTCGAGACCCAGTACTTC.

The chain is built from TRBV9 and TRBJ2-3; no clear D gene. The CDR3 is 13 residues long. V was pared by 3 bases and J by 2 bases, with 7 bases between. Germline lookup yields CDR1 SGDLS and CDR2 YYNGEE. CDR3: CASSARNTDTQYF. The DNA of the CDR3 is TGTGCCAGCAGCGCAAGAAACACAGATACGCAGTATTTT.

V gene TRBV12-3 or TRBV12-4 combines with J gene TRBJ2-2; D is undetermined. Trimming removed 1 base from V and 7 bases from J, with 16 bases in between. CDR3 length equals 16 residues. As DNA, the CDR3 is TGTGCCAGCAGTTTAGGACTTCCCCCCAATGACGGGGAGCTGTTTTTT. Translating it yields CASSLGLPPNDGELFF.

The chain links TRBV5-1 to TRBJ2-3; tentatively, D is TRBD2 (6 bases). Germline V gene sequence: CDR1 SGHRS, CDR2 YFSETQ. The length of the CDR3 is 14 residues. V lost 3 bases and J lost 7, with 15 bases in between. The CDR3 bases are TGCGCCAGCAGCTCAGGGACTTACGGGTATACGCAGTATTTT. Encoded protein: CASSSGTYGYTQYF.

The chain combines TRBV4-1 with TRBJ2-7; TRBD2 matches at 8 bases. The CDR3 is 14 residues long. V trimming: 5 bases; J trimming: 1 base; junction bases outside the gene matches: 4. Germline V gives CDR1 MGHRA, CDR2 YSYEKL. CDR3 in amino acids: CASSETSGSYEQYF. In nucleotides, the CDR3 is TGCGCCAGCAGCGAAACTAGCGGATCCTACGAGCAGTACTTC.

This clonotype was recorded a few times. The chain joins TRBV7-2 to TRBJ2-7, with D perhaps matching TRBD1 (6 bases). The CDR3 runs to 13 residues. The germline V and J ends were trimmed by 6 bases and 4 bases, with 13 bases remaining between them. Germline lookup yields CDR1 SGHTA and CDR2 FQGNSA. DNA for the CDR3: TGTGCCAGCAGGACGGACAGCAAATACGAGCAGTACTTC. The encoded protein is CASRTDSKYEQYF. Together with reference TRBV7-2 and TRBJ2-7, the CDR3 gives the full variable domain: GAGVSQSPSNKVTEKGKDVELRCDPISGHTALYWYRQSLGQGLEFLIYFQGNSAPDKSGLPSDRFSAERTGGSVSTLTIQRTQQEDSAVYLCASRTDSKYEQYFGPGTRLTVT.

This clonotype has more than one count but fewer than ten. V usage is TRBV7-2 and J usage is TRBJ2-2, with 7 bases identical to TRBD2. The J segment lost 6 bases and the V segment lost 10 bases, leaving 11 bases of the junction unmatched. Germline loops: CDR1 SGHTA, CDR2 FQGNSA. The CDR3 runs 14 residues. DNA of the CDR3: TGTGCCACAGCCCTTAGGGCGGGAGCCGGGGAGCTGTTTTTT. Its translation: CATALRAGAGELFF.

This clonotype was observed a few times. The chain recombines TRBV7-2 with TRBJ2-7; D perhaps matches TRBD2 (5 bases). Germline CDR1 is SGHTA and CDR2 is FQGNSA. The V and J ends lost 1 base and 5 bases respectively, with 24 bases between them. The CDR3 totals 18 residues. The CDR3 protein is CASSLVFGERGNANEQYF. CDR3 nucleotide sequence: TGTGCCAGCAGCTTAGTGTTCGGGGAAAGAGGGAACGCCAACGAGCAGTACTTC.

This clonotype was observed at least ten times. The chain is built from TRBV2 and TRBJ2-1, with TRBD2 as a possible D gene (6 bases). The CDR3 sequence is 19 residues long. V lost 4 bases and J lost 3, with 25 bases in between. Germline V CDR1 and CDR2: SNHLY, FYNNEI. The CDR3: CASSVEGIGGSPIYNEQFF. The CDR3 bases are TGTGCCAGCAGTGTGGAAGGGATCGGGGGATCCCCCATCTACAATGAGCAGTTCTTC.

This clonotype was detected ten times or more. The V gene is TRBV20-1, the J gene TRBJ1-1, with no clear D. Germline CDR1 is DFQATT and CDR2 is SNEGSKA (reference sequence). Between the trimmed V and J ends, which lost 5 bases and 3 bases, there was a span of 7 bases. The CDR3 covers 11 residues. The CDR3 reads CSAPRYTEAFF. The CDR3 DNA follows: TGCAGTGCTCCCAGATACACTGAAGCTTTCTTT.

This clonotype turned up a few times. The genes are TRBV5-1 and TRBJ2-1, with 10 bases identical to TRBD2. Per the germline V gene, CDR1 is SGHRS and CDR2 is YFSETQ. With 4 bases clipped from V and 9 bases from J, the junction kept 10 bases outside the gene matches. The CDR3 covers 15 residues. CDR3 nucleotides: TGCGCCAGCAGCCTCCGGCTAGCGGGAGTCTCTGAGCAGTTCTTC. Protein product: CASSLRLAGVSEQFF. The variable domain in full, with the rest retrieved from reference TRBV5-1 and TRBJ2-1, is KAGVTQTPRYLIKTRGQQVTLSCSPISGHRSVSWYQQTPGQGLQFLFEYFSETQRNKGNFPGRFSGRQFSNSRSEMNVSTLELGDSALYLCASSLRLAGVSEQFFGPGTRLTVL.

This sequence joins TRBV20-1 and TRBJ2-7; 11 bases map to TRBD1. The CDR3 extends over 16 amino acids. After removal of 6 bases from V and 4 bases from J, the junction contained 14 bases not matched to a gene. CDR1 is DFQATT, CDR2 SNEGSKA, per germline (reference sequence). The CDR3 coding sequence is TGCAGTGCCCCCGATAGGCGGGACAGGGGGACTTACGAGCAGTACTTC. This sequence encodes CSAPDRRDRGTYEQYF.

The sample holds a few counts of this clonotype. The chain has TRBV7-2 and TRBJ1-4; D not certain. The CDR3 has 17 residues. CDR1 SGHTA and CDR2 FQGNSA come from the germline V gene. V lost 6 bases and J 6 bases, leaving 23 bases between the germline ends. CDR3 bases: TGTGCCAGCAGTCTTGGGTTTGGTGCTAGCCGGGATGAAAAACTGTTTTTT. Amino acids: CASSLGFGASRDEKLFF.

This clonotype came up a few times. The chain is built from TRBV20-1 and TRBJ2-4; 7 bases are shared with TRBD1. The CDR3 spans 12 residues. Per the germline V gene, CDR1 is DFQATT and CDR2 is SNEGSKA (reference sequence). The V gene end was trimmed by 4 bases and the J gene end by 7 bases; junction bases not matched to a gene: 4. As DNA, the CDR3 is TGCAGTGCTAATGACAGGGCTAACATTCAGTACTTC. It codes for CSANDRANIQYF.

The genes are TRBV20-1 and TRBJ1-1; no clear D. The length of the CDR3 is 13 residues. V was cut by 0 bases and J by 6 bases, with 11 bases left in between. CDR1 and CDR2 (germline): DFQATT, SNEGSKA (reference sequence). CDR3: CSARDWGNPEAFF. The CDR3 nucleotides are TGCAGTGCTAGAGATTGGGGAAATCCTGAAGCTTTCTTT.

This chain links TRBV2 with TRBJ2-7; no definite D call. This CDR3 contains 13 residues. Trimming shortened V by 7 bases and J by 1 base, and 11 bases separated the two germline ends. CDR1 is SNHLY and CDR2 is FYNNEI in the germline V gene. CDR3 in amino acids: CASNTPPSYEQYF. The DNA of the CDR3 is TGTGCCAGCAACACCCCCCCTTCCTACGAGCAGTACTTC.

This chain uses TRBV3-1 with TRBJ2-3; 10 bases align to TRBD2. This CDR3 is built from 15 residues. J gave up 5 bases and V 4 bases, and 6 bases lay outside the gene matches. The germline V gene has CDR1 LGHDT and CDR2 YNNKEL (reference sequence). CDR3 nucleotides: TGTGCCAGCAGCCGAATAGCGGGAGGCGGAGATACGCAGTATTTT. Translating gives CASSRIAGGGDTQYF.

The sample holds many counts of this clonotype. The rearrangement links TRBV6-2 or TRBV6-3 to TRBJ2-3; 7 nucleotides match TRBD2. Germline V gene data show CDR1 as MNHEY and CDR2 as SVGEGT. The CDR3 is 13 residues long. The V and J ends lost 6 bases and 8 bases, in that order; junction bases with no gene match: 8. The CDR3 bases are TGTGCCAGCAGGCCTAACGGCGGGAGTACGCAGTATTTT. Its protein product is CASRPNGGSTQYF.

The CDR3: CASSLIDGDGSSPLHF. CDR3 coding DNA: TGCGCCAGCAGCTTGATTGATGGGGATGGAAGTTCACCCCTCCACTTT. This chain uses TRBV5-1 with TRBJ1-6; D call uncertain. With 1 base removed from V and 9 bases from J, the gap between germline ends came to 17 bases. CDR3 size: 16 residues. The germline gives CDR1 SGHRS, CDR2 YFSETQ.

The sample holds one count of this clonotype. This chain links TRBV11-2 with TRBJ2-7; D remains unclear. The CDR3 covers 12 residues. CDR1 SGHAT and CDR2 FQNNGV come from the germline V gene. Trimming took 1 base from V and 4 from J, leaving 5 bases between them. The CDR3 loop reads CASSLGNYEQYF. CDR3 nucleotide sequence: TGTGCCAGCAGCTTAGGGAATTACGAGCAGTACTTC.

The chain has TRBV27 and TRBJ2-7, with D possibly called TRBD1 or TRBD2 (6 bases each). CDR1 and CDR2 (germline): MNHEY, SMNVEV (reference sequence). V was clipped by 6 bases and J by 5 bases, with 17 bases between them. This CDR3 is 14 amino acids long. Here the CDR3 reads CASREGGFNDEQYF. CDR3 in DNA: TGTGCCAGCAGGGAAGGGGGGTTTAACGACGAGCAGTACTTC.

This clonotype was counted a few times. This chain connects TRBV7-9 to TRBJ2-5; D is perhaps TRBD1 (6 bases). The germline V gene has CDR1 SEHNR and CDR2 FQNEAQ (reference sequence). V shed 4 bases and J shed 0 bases, with 12 bases lying between them. The CDR3 has 15 amino acids. The DNA of the CDR3 is TGTGCCAGCAGCTGGGAACAGGGTGACCAAGAGACCCAGTACTTC. This gives the protein CASSWEQGDQETQYF.

This clonotype has more than one count but fewer than ten. The J gene is TRBJ2-7, the V gene TRBV20-1; TRBD1 matches 7 bases. Germline assignment: CDR1 DFQATT and CDR2 SNEGSKA (reference sequence). The CDR3 spans 11 residues. V was clipped by 7 bases and J by 5 bases; unmatched bases: 5. The CDR3 here is CSGQGENEQYF. Here the CDR3 DNA reads TGCAGTGGACAGGGTGAAAACGAGCAGTACTTC.

In this sample, this clonotype turned up a few times. The chain uses TRBV7-6 and TRBJ2-1; perhaps TRBD1 as D (5 bases). Germline CDR1 and CDR2: SGHVS and FNYEAQ. The CDR3 has 16 residues. Trimming took 5 bases from V and 0 from J, leaving 14 bases between them. The CDR3 loop reads CASSRAYRSSYNEQFF. The CDR3 bases are TGTGCCAGCAGCCGCGCGTACAGGAGCTCCTACAATGAGCAGTTCTTC. The whole variable domain, remainder taken from reference TRBV7-6 and TRBJ2-1, is GAGVSQSPRYKVTKRGQDVALRCDPISGHVSLYWYRQALGQGPEFLTYFNYEAQQDKSGLPNDRFSAERPEGSISTLTIQRTEQRDSAMYRCASSRAYRSSYNEQFFGPGTRLTVL.